The TCR beta chain described here comes from a study of EBV T-cell therapy then PD-1 blockade in nasopharyngeal carcinoma (dated by TCRdb to about 2021). Note on this clone: Its antigen remains undetermined. No much larger clone is present one base from it, and per-base qualities are unavailable.

Genomic DNA was extracted from sorted cells using the Qiagen DNeasy Kit. The immunoSEQ platform was used for deep sequencing of the TCR beta chain. The source study handled its data this way. The immunoSEQ Analyzer software was used to analyze the repertoire data. The immuneACCESS repertoire file appears here via TCRdb, limited to in-frame rearrangements. These files lack a portion of the clones; in checked studies, under half of the deficit traces to unresolved V genes, and the cause of the others is not known. The D gene and trimming were derived from the DNA, and the V and J assignments and clone size from that table. The sample includes approximately 22,000 clones, with around four fifths observed a single time. The ten largest clones take up approximately 34% of the sample. What the time point label conveys for this sample: 266 days after commencement of treatment, after nivolumab therapy. The treatment or condition label of this sample denotes: AdE1-LMPpoly-expanded autologous EBV-specific T-cell therapy followed by anti-PD-1 nivolumab.

CDR1 and CDR2 were assigned from the germline V gene (reference sequence) as SEHNR and FQNEAQ. Trimming at the junction amounts to 5 bases on V and 4 bases on J, and the germline ends lie 12 bases apart. From cysteine to phenylalanine, the CDR3 is 14 amino acids long. The DNA shown is the 42-base CDR3, in frame from base 1. This TCR was sampled from a man aged 35-49 years with nasopharyngeal carcinoma. This material consisted of CD8+ T cells from blood, taken around day 300 from a patient whose treatment included autologous EBV-specific T cells and nivolumab. The rearrangement combines TRBV7-9 with TRBJ1-5, with the D gene call left open. CDR3 loop: CASSPTGRNQPQHF. The base sequence is TGTGCCAGCAGCCCTACCGGCAGGAATCAGCCCCAGCATTTT.